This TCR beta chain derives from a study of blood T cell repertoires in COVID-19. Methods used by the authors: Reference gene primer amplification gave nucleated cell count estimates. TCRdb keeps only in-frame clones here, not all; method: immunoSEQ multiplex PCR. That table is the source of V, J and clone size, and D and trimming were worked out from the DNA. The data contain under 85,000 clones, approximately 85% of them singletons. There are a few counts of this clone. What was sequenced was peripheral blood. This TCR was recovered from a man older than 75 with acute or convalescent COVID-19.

The CDR3 region is CASRMDRANTEAFF. The CDR3 DNA reads as TGTGCCAGCAGAATGGACAGGGCGAACACTGAAGCTTTCTTT. This sequence joins TRBV27 and TRBJ1-1; the match to TRBD1 covers 8 bases. Germline V gene data show CDR1 as MNHEY and CDR2 as SMNVEV (reference sequence). V was clipped by 6 bases and J by 1 base; unmatched bases: 4. This CDR3 has 14 residues.